What follows are 14 T cell receptor beta chains derived from one specimen sequenced in a study of blood T cell repertoires in COVID-19. Measured with immunoSEQ multiplex PCR; TCRdb has only the in-frame clones, and not every one. The profile shows 200,000 to 250,000 clones, approximately 90% of them singletons. Sample: peripheral blood. The source of these receptors is a man between 60 and 75 years old with COVID-19, enrolled during active disease.

V and J are TRBV7-8 and TRBJ2-3; a weak D match, TRBD2 (6 bases). Germline V gene lookup returns CDR1 SGHVS and CDR2 FQNEAQ. CDR3 length: 15 residues. The V gene lost 3 bases and the J gene lost 2 bases, with 12 bases spanning the gap. The CDR3: CASSLQLASTDTQYF. In DNA, the CDR3 is TGTGCCAGCAGCTTGCAACTAGCCTCCACAGATACGCAGTATTTT.

The V gene is TRBV5-1, the J gene TRBJ2-1, with 10 nucleotides matching TRBD2. This CDR3 spans 15 amino acids. Germline CDR1 is SGHRS and CDR2 is YFSETQ. The V gene end was trimmed by 2 bases and the J gene end by 4 bases; junction bases not matched to a gene: 3. The CDR3 bases are TGCGCCAGCAGCTTCCTAGCGGGGGAGTACAATGAGCAGTTCTTC. Translating it yields CASSFLAGEYNEQFF.

The rearrangement links TRBV6-5 to TRBJ1-2; D not resolved. V lost 2 bases and J 7 bases, leaving 11 bases between the germline ends. The CDR3 extends over 13 amino acids. Germline V gene data show CDR1 as MNHEY and CDR2 as SVGAGI. CDR3 nucleotides: TGTGCCAGCAGTTACGAGGGTAGACGTGGCTACACCTTC. Its protein product is CASSYEGRRGYTF.

The gene calls are TRBV5-3 and TRBJ2-3; TRBD2 matches at 8 bases. TRBV5-3 is an ORF, and what it does is uncertain. The CDR3 extends over 15 amino acids. V lost 0 bases to trimming and J lost 3 bases; unmatched junction nucleotides: 3. CDR3 DNA sequence: TGTGCCAGAAGCTTGGCGGGGGGGCCGACAGATACGCAGTATTTT. Translation gives CARSLAGGPTDTQYF.

This clone has just one count. V and J are TRBV27 and TRBJ2-1, with 8 positions matching TRBD1. The CDR3 sequence is 14 residues long. V gave up 5 bases and J gave up 4 bases; unmatched junction bases: 4. Germline CDR1 and CDR2: MNHEY and SMNVEV (reference sequence). The CDR3 protein is CASSRTGTYNEQFF. Here the CDR3 DNA reads TGTGCCAGCAGTCGGACAGGGACTTACAATGAGCAGTTCTTC.

The V gene is TRBV7-8, the J gene TRBJ1-5, with D possibly matching TRBD1 (6 bases). The germline V gene has CDR1 SGHVS and CDR2 FQNEAQ. The CDR3 spans 14 residues. V lost 2 bases, J lost 6 bases, and 11 bases lay in between. For the CDR3, the DNA is TGTGCCAGCAGCTTACGGGCCAGGGGTCAGCCCCAGCATTTT. Translation gives CASSLRARGQPQHF.

For the CDR3, the DNA is TGTGCCAGCAGCAAAGGGGGACTTAAGAACACTGAAGCTTTCTTT. Translation gives CASSKGGLKNTEAFF. The chain combines TRBV7-9 with TRBJ1-1, with D possibly being TRBD1 (6 bases). Trimming stripped 5 bases from V and 1 base from J, with 14 bases between. Germline-derived CDR1 and CDR2 are SEHNR and FQNEAQ (reference sequence). The CDR3 contains 15 residues.

The chain joins TRBV10-3 to TRBJ2-3, with D perhaps TRBD1 (6 bases). The V end lost 4 bases, the J end lost 3 bases, and 14 bases lay between the germline ends. CDR3 size: 15 residues. Germline-derived CDR1 and CDR2 are ENHRY and SYGVKD. CDR3 loop: CAISARQGLTDTQYF. The CDR3 bases are TGTGCCATCAGTGCCCGGCAGGGGCTTACAGATACGCAGTATTTT.

The chain combines TRBV30 with TRBJ2-7; D unresolved. The CDR3 spans 11 residues. The germline V gene encodes CDR1 GTSNPN and CDR2 SVGIG (reference sequence). V was pared by 3 bases and J by 4 bases, with 7 bases between. The CDR3 loop is CAWSQSYEQYF. The CDR3 nucleotides read TGTGCCTGGAGCCAGTCGTACGAGCAGTACTTC.

The chain joins TRBV28 to TRBJ1-5, with D perhaps TRBD1 (5 bases). The germline CDR1 and CDR2 sequences are MDHEN and SYDVKM. This CDR3 is 14 amino acids long. V was pared by 3 bases and J by 7 bases, with 13 bases between. In DNA, the CDR3 is TGTGCCAGCAGTTTCGGGGGATCGGGCCAGCCCCAGCATTTT. It specifies CASSFGGSGQPQHF.

V is TRBV6-1 and J is TRBJ1-5; 8 positions match TRBD1. CDR1 is MNHNS, CDR2 SASEGT, per germline. This CDR3 region has 17 residues. The ends lost 0 bases at V and 7 bases at J; junction bases unmatched: 11. DNA of the CDR3: TGTGCCAGCAGTGAAGCGGGGGTGGGACAGGACTACCAGCCCCAGCATTTT. Protein: CASSEAGVGQDYQPQHF.

This chain joins TRBV9 and TRBJ2-7; no clear D. The CDR3 covers 13 residues. V lost 3 bases and J 7 bases, leaving 14 bases between the germline ends. CDR1 is SGDLS, CDR2 YYNGEE, per germline. DNA of the CDR3: TGTGCCAGCAGCGGCTCCGCTTTCGGGGAGCAGTACTTC. This gives the protein CASSGSAFGEQYF.

The sample holds one count of this clone. J is TRBJ1-4 and V is TRBV5-4, with D tentatively TRBD1 (6 bases). This CDR3 region has 16 residues. Deletions cut 0 bases from V and 3 bases from J, with 12 bases between. Germline V gene lookup returns CDR1 SGHNT and CDR2 YYREEE (reference sequence). CDR3 coding DNA: TGTGCCAGCAGCTTGGATGGGGGCTCGGCTAATGAAAAACTGTTTTTT. Its translation: CASSLDGGSANEKLFF.

The genes are TRBV28 and TRBJ2-2, with 7 positions matching TRBD2. V was clipped by 11 bases and J by 10 bases; unmatched bases: 16. The V gene's germline CDR1 is MDHEN and CDR2 SYDVKM. CDR3 length: 14 residues. CDR3 residues: CAGGDRLVSAELFF. The DNA of the CDR3 is TGTGCCGGGGGGGACCGGCTAGTGTCAGCGGAGCTGTTTTTT. The entire variable domain, with the rest obtained from reference TRBV28 and TRBJ2-2, is as follows: DVKVTQSSRYLVKRTGEKVFLECVQDMDHENMFWYRQDPGLGLRLIYFSYDVKMKEKGDIPEGYSVSREKKERFSLILESASTNQTSMYLCAGGDRLVSAELFFGEGSRLTVL.